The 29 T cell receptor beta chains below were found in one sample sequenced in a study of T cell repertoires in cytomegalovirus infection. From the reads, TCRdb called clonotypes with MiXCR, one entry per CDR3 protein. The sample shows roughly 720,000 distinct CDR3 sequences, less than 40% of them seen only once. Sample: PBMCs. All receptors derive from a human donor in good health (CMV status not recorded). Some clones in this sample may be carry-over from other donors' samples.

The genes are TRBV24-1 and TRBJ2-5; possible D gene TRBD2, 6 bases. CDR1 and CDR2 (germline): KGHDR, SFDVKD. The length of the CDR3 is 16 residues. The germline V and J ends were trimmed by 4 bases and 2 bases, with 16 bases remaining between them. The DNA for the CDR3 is TGTGCCACCAGTGACCCCCGGGGGACGGCACAAGAGACCCAGTACTTC. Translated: CATSDPRGTAQETQYF.

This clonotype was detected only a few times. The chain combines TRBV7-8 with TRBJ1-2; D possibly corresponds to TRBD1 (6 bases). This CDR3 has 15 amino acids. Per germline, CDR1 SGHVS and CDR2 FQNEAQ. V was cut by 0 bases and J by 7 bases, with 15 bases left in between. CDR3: CASSLAGQQLGGYTF. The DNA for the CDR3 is TGTGCCAGCAGCTTAGCTGGACAGCAGTTGGGTGGCTACACCTTC.

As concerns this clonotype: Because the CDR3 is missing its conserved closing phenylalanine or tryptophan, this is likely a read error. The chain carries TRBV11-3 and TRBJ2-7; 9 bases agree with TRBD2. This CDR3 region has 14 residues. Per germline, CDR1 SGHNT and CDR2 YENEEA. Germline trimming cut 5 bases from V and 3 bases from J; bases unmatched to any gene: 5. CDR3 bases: TGTGCCAGCAGCCCGGGCGGGGGGGACTACGAGCAGTACTTA. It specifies CASSPGGGDYEQYL.

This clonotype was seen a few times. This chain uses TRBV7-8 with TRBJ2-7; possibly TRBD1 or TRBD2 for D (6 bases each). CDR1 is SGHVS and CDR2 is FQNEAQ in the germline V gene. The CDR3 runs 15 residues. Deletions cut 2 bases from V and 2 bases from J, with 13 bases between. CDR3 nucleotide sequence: TGTGCCAGCAGCTTACCCGGGGGCCATCCCTACGAGCAGTACTTC. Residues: CASSLPGGHPYEQYF.

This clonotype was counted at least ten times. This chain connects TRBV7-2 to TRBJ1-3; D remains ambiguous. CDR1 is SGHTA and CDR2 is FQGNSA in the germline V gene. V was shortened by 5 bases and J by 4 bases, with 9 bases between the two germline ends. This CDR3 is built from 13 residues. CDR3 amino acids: CASSKGRGNTIYF. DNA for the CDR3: TGTGCCAGCAGCAAAGGTCGGGGAAACACCATATATTTT. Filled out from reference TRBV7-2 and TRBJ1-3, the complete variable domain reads GAGVSQSPSNKVTEKGKDVELRCDPISGHTALYWYRQSLGQGLEFLIYFQGNSAPDKSGLPSDRFSAERTGGSVSTLTIQRTQQEDSAVYLCASSKGRGNTIYFGEGSWLTVV.

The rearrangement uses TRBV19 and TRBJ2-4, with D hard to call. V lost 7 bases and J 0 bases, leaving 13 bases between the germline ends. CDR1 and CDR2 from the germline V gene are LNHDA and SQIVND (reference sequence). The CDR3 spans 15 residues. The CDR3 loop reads CASTPEIIAKNIQYF. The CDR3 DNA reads TGTGCCAGTACCCCGGAGATTATAGCCAAAAACATTCAGTACTTC.

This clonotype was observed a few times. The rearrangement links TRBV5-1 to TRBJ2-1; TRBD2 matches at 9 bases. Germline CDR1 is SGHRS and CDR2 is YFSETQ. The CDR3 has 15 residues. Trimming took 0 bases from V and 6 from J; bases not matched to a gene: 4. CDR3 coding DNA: TGCGCCAGCAGCTTGGGACTAGCGGTATCCAATGAGCAGTTCTTC. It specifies CASSLGLAVSNEQFF. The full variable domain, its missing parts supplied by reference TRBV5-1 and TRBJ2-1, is KAGVTQTPRYLIKTRGQQVTLSCSPISGHRSVSWYQQTPGQGLQFLFEYFSETQRNKGNFPGRFSGRQFSNSRSEMNVSTLELGDSALYLCASSLGLAVSNEQFFGPGTRLTVL.

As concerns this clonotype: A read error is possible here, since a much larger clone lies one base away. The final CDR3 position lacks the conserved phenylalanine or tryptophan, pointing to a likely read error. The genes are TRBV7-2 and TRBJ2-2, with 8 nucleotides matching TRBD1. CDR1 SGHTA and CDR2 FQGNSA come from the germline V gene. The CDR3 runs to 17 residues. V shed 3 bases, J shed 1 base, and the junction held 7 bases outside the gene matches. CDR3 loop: CASSFWADRGNTGELFC. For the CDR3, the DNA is TGTGCCAGCAGCTTTTGGGCTGACAGGGGGAACACCGGGGAGCTGTTTTGT.

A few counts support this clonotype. The CDR3 bases are TGTGCCACCAGTGATTCGCGCCCCATAGCGGTACCGCAGTATTTT. Its translation is CATSDSRPIAVPQYF. The V gene is TRBV24-1, the J gene TRBJ2-3, with D perhaps matching TRBD2 (6 bases). The germline gives CDR1 KGHDR, CDR2 SFDVKD. Deletions cut 2 bases from V and 10 bases from J, with 18 bases between. This CDR3 has 15 amino acids.

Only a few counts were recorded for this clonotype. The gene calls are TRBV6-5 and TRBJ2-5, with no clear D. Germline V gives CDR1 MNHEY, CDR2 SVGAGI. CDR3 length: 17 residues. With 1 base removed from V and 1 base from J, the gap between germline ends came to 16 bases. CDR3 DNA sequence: TGTGCCAGCAGTTACTTAGGATTTGACACCGTCCAAGAGACCCAGTACTTC. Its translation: CASSYLGFDTVQETQYF.

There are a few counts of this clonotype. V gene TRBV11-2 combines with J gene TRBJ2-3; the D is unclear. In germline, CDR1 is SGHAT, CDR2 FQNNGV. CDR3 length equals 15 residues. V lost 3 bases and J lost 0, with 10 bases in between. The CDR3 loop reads CASSLVLGSTDTQYF. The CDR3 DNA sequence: TGTGCCAGCAGCTTGGTTCTCGGGAGCACAGATACGCAGTATTTT.

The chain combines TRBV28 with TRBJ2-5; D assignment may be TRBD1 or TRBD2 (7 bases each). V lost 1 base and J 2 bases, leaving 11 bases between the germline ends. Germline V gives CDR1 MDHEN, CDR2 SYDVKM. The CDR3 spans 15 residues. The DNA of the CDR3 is TGTGCCAGCAGTTTATCTCAGGGGGGGCAAGAGACCCAGTACTTC. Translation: CASSLSQGGQETQYF.

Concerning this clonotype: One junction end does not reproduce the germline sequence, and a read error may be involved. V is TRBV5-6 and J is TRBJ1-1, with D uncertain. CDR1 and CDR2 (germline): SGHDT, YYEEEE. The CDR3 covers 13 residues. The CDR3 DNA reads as TGTGCCATCAGCTTGCAGTTGAACACTGAAGCTTTCTTT. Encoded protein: CAISLQLNTEAFF.

CDR3 loop: CASSLEGQGATPLHF. CDR3 nucleotides: TGTGCCAGCAGCTTGGAAGGACAGGGGGCTACACCCCTCCACTTT. The V and J genes are TRBV11-2 and TRBJ1-6, with 11 bases aligning to TRBD1. The V and J ends lost 3 bases and 11 bases, in that order; junction bases with no gene match: 6. This CDR3 is 15 amino acids long. The germline V gene has CDR1 SGHAT and CDR2 FQNNGV.

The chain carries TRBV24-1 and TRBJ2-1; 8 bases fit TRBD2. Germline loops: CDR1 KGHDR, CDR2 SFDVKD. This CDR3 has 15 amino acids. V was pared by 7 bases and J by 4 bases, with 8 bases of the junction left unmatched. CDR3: CATSQRGGSYNEQFF. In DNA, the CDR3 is TGTGCCACCAGCCAACGGGGGGGTTCGTACAATGAGCAGTTCTTC.

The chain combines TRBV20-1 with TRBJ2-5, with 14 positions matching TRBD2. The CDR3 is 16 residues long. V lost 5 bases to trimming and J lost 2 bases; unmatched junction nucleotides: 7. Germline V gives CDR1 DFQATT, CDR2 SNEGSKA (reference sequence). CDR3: CSAERLAGGQQETQYF. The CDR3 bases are TGCAGTGCTGAGAGACTAGCGGGAGGGCAACAAGAGACCCAGTACTTC.

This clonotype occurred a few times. The DNA of the CDR3 is TGTGCCAGCACCTCCGCCGAGGTGGGGTCCTACGAGCAGTACTTC. Translated: CASTSAEVGSYEQYF. The chain recombines TRBV6-1 with TRBJ2-7; no definite D call. CDR1 MNHNS and CDR2 SASEGT come from the germline V gene. This CDR3 comprises 15 residues. Between the trimmed V and J ends, which lost 7 bases and 1 base, there was a span of 17 bases.

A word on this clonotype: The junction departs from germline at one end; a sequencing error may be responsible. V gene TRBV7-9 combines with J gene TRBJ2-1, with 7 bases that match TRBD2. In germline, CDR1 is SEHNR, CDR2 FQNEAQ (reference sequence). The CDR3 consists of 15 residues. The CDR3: CASSLGLAAYKEQFF. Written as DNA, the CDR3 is TGTGCCAGCAGCTTAGGGCTAGCGGCGTACAAGGAGCAGTTCTTC.

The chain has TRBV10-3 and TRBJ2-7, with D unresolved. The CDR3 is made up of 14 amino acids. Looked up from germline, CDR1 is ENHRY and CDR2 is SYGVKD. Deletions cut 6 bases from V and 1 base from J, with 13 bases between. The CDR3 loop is CAIRGQEDSYEQYF. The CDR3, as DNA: TGTGCCATCAGGGGCCAGGAAGATTCCTACGAGCAGTACTTC.

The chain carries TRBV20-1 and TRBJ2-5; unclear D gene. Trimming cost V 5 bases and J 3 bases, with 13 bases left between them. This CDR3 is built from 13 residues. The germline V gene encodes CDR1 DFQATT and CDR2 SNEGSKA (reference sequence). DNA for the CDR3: TGCAGTGCTGTAGACAAGCGAAAAGAGACCCAGTACTTC. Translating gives CSAVDKRKETQYF.

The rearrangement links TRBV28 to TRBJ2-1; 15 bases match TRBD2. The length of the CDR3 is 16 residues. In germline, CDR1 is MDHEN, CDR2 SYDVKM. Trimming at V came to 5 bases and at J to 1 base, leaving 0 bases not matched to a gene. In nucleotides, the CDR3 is TGTGCCAGCAGTGGGACTAGCGGGGGGTCCTACAATGAGCAGTTCTTC. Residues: CASSGTSGGSYNEQFF.

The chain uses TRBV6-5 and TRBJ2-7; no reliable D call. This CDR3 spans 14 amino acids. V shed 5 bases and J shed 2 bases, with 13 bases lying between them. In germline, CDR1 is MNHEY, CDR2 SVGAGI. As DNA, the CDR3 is TGTGCCAGCAGTGTCTGGAACCCTCCCTACGAGCAGTACTTC. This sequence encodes CASSVWNPPYEQYF.

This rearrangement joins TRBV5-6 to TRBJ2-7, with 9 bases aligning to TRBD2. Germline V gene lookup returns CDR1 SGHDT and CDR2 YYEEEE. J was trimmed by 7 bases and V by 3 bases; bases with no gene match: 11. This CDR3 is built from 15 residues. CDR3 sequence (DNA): TGTGCCAGCAGCTACGAGGCGGGAGGGCCTCAAGAGCAGTACTTC. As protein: CASSYEAGGPQEQYF.

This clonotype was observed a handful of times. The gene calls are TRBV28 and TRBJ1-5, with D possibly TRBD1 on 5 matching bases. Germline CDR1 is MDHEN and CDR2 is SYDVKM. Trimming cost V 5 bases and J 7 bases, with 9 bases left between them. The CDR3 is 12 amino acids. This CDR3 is CASSPQGQPQHF. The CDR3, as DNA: TGTGCCAGCAGTCCCCAGGGCCAGCCCCAGCATTTT.

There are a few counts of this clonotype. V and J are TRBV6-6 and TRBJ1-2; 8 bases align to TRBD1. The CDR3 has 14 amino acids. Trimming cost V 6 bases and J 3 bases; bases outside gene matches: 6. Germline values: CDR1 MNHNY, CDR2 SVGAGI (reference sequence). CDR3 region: CASRGQAWDYGYTF. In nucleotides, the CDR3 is TGTGCCAGCAGGGGACAGGCCTGGGACTATGGCTACACCTTC.

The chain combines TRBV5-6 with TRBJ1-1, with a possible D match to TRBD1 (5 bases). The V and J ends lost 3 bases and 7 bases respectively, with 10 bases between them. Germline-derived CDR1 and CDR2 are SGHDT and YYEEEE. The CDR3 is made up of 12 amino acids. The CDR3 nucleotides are TGTGCCAGCAGCTCCCGGGACGGTGAAGCTTTCTTT. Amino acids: CASSSRDGEAFF.

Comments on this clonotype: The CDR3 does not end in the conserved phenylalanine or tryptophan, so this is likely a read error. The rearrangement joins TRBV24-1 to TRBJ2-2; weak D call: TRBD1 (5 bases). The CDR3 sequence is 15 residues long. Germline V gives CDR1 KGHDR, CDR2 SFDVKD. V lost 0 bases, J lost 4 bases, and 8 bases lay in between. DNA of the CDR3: TGTGCCACCAGTGATTTGCGTCAGGGCACCGGGGAGCTGTTTTGT. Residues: CATSDLRQGTGELFC.

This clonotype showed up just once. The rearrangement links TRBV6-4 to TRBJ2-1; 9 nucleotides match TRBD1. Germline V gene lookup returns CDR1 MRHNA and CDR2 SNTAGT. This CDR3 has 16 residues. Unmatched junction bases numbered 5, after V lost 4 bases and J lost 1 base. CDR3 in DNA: TGTGCCAGCAGTGTCGGACAGGGGCTATCCTACAATGAGCAGTTCTTC. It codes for CASSVGQGLSYNEQFF.

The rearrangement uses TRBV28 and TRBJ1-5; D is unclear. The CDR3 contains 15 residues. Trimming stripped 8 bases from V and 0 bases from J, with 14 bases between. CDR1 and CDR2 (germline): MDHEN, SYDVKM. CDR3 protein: CASSTGPSSNQPQHF. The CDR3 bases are TGTGCCAGCTCGACCGGACCGAGTAGCAATCAGCCCCAGCATTTT.